This TCR beta chain was documented in a study of blood T cell repertoires in COVID-19. About the research overall: PBMCs, B-cell-depleted T cells, or T cells were the source of the cDNA or gDNA that made up the material.

The V segment lost 3 bases and the J segment 6 bases; nucleotides outside the gene matches: 6. There are 15 residues in the CDR3. Germline-derived CDR1 and CDR2 are LGHDT and YNNKEL (reference sequence). TCRdb's table, derived via immunoSEQ multiplex PCR, lists solely in-frame clones and lacks some. The sample carries some 700,000 clones, more than 80% recorded once. The sequence was obtained from a woman aged 18-30 years with acute or convalescent COVID-19. The sequenced sample consisted of peripheral blood. The chain couples TRBV3-1 (or the pseudogene TRBV3-2) to TRBJ2-7; 12 bases line up with TRBD1. The CDR3 reads CASSQGQGAGGEQYF. The CDR3 DNA reads as TGTGCCAGCAGCCAGGGACAGGGGGCCGGCGGCGAGCAGTACTTC.